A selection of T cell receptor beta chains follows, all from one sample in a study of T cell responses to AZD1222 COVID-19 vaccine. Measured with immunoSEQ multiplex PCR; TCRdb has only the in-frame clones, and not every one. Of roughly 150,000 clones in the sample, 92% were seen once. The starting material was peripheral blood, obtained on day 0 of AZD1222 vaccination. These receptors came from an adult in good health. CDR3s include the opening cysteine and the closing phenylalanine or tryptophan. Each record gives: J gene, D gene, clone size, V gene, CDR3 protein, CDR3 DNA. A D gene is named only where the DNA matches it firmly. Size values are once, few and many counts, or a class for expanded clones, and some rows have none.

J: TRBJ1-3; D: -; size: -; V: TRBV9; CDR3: CASSVDGLFGNTIYF; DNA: TGTGCCAGCAGCGTAGATGGGTTATTTGGAAACACCATATATTTT
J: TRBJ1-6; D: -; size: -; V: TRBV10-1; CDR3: CASSETYNSPLHF; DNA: TGCGCCAGCAGTGAGACTTATAATTCACCCCTCCACTTT
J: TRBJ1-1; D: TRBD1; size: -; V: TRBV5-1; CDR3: CASSWRTGRDTEAFF; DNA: TGCGCCAGCAGCTGGAGGACAGGGAGGGACACTGAAGCTTTCTTT
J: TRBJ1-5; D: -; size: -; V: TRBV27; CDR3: CASASGPYQPQHF; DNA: TGTGCCAGCGCGAGTGGACCCTATCAGCCCCAGCATTTT
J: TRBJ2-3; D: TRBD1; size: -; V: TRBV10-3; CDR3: CAISTGQMDSSDRTDTQYF; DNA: TGTGCCATCAGTACGGGACAGATGGACTCTTCGGATCGCACAGATACGCAGTATTTT
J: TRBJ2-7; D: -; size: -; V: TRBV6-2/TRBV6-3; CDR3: CASSYGGLYEQYF; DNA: TGTGCCAGCAGTTACGGGGGGTTATACGAGCAGTACTTC
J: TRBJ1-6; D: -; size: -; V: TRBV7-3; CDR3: CASSSGLLNSPLHF; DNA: TGTGCCAGCAGCTCCGGGCTCCTAAATTCACCCCTCCACTTT
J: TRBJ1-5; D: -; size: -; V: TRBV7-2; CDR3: CASSQWAGSQPQHF; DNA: TGTGCCAGCAGCCAGTGGGCGGGGAGTCAGCCCCAGCATTTT
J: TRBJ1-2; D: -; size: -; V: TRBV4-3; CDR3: CASSQDRPGGSGGYTF; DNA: TGCGCCAGCAGCCAAGATCGTCCGGGCGGTAGTGGTGGCTACACCTTC
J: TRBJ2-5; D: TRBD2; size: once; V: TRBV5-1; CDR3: CASSLLAGGVQETQYF; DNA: TGCGCCAGCAGCTTACTAGCGGGGGGAGTCCAAGAGACCCAGTACTTC
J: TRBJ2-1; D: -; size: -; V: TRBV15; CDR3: CATSREEQGGPFF; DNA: TGTGCCACCAGCAGAGAGGAGCAGGGGGGCCCGTTCTTC
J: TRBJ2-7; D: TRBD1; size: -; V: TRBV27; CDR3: CASSLAGQVSYEQYF; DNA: TGTGCCAGCAGTTTGGCTGGACAGGTCTCCTACGAGCAGTACTTC
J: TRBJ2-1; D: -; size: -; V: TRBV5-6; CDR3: CASSPVSVDEQFF; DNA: TGTGCCAGCAGCCCAGTCAGCGTCGATGAGCAGTTCTTC
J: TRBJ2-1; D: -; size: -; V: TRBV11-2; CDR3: CASSSIGGRGNEQFF; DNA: TGTGCCAGCAGCTCCATCGGGGGGCGGGGCAATGAGCAGTTCTTC